The clone carrying this T cell receptor beta chain appeared a few times. Per the study methods: The assay estimated nucleated cells by amplifying reference gene primers. Assay used: immunoSEQ multiplex PCR; TCRdb lists only in-frame clones, some missing. V and J calls and clone size are as listed in that table; D and trimming were resolved from the DNA. The repertoire consists of 140,000 to 150,000 clones, with 80% occurring once and the leading ten covering 5%. Per germline, CDR1 SGHDN and CDR2 FVKESK. The CDR3 sequence is 15 residues long. V gave up 2 bases and J gave up 0 bases, with 7 bases separating them. These data originate in a study of blood T cell repertoires in COVID-19. On the study more broadly: PBMCs, B-cell-depleted T cells, or T cells were the source of the cDNA or gDNA that made up the material.

This chain links TRBV14 with TRBJ2-2, with D hard to call. The TCR comes from a woman between 50 and 59 years old with acute or convalescent COVID-19. The sequenced sample consisted of peripheral blood. The CDR3 DNA reads as TGTGCCAGCAGCCAATGGCAGGCGAACACCGGGGAGCTGTTTTTT. This encodes CASSQWQANTGELFF. The full variable domain, its missing parts supplied by reference TRBV14 and TRBJ2-2, is EAGVTQFPSHSVIEKGQTVTLRCDPISGHDNLYWYRRVMGKEIKFLLHFVKESKQDESGMPNNRFLAERTGGTYSTLKVQPAELEDSGVYFCASSQWQANTGELFFGEGSRLTVL.